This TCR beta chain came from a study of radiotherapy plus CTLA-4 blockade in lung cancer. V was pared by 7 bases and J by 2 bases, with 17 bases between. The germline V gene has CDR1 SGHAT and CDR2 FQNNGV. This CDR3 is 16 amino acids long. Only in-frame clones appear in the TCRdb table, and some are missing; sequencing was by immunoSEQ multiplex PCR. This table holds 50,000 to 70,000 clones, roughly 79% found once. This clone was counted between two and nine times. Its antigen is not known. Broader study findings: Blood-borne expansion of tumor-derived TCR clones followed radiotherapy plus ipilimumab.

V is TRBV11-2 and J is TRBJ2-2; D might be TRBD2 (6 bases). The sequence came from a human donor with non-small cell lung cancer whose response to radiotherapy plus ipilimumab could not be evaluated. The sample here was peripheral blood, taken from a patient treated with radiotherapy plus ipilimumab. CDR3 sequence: CASTPEGLQNTGELFF. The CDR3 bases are TGTGCCAGCACCCCTGAGGGACTTCAAAACACCGGGGAGCTGTTTTTT.